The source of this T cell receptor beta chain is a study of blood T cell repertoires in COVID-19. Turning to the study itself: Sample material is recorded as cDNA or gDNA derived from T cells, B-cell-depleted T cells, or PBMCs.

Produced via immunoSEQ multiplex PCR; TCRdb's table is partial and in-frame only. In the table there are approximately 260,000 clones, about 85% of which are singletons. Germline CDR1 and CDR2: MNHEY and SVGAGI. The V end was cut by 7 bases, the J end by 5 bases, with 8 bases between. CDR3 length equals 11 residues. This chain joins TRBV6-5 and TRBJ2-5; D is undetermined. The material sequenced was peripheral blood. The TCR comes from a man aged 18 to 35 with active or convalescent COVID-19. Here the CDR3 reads CASTLRETQYF. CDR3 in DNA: TGTGCCAGCACCCTGAGGGAGACCCAGTACTTC.